This T cell receptor beta chain emerged from a study of regulatory T cells in long-lasting Graves disease. Construction of TCR beta libraries relied on iRepertoire HTBI primers and on Arm-PCR targeting CDR3 regions. TCRdb redid the calling of the multiplex PCR reads with MiXCR, one entry per CDR3 protein. The sample includes more than 450,000 distinct CDR3 sequences, approximately 12% of them seen just once. Time point meaning: newly diagnosed GD, antithyroid drugs for less than 3 months. From PBMCs, RNA was extracted and then used to make the TCR library. The CDR3 runs 16 residues. V was pared by 3 bases and J by 3 bases, with 10 bases of the junction left unmatched. CDR1 is SGHTS and CDR2 is YDEGEE in the germline V gene. This clonotype was counted many times. Its antigen is undetermined. Regarding the study as a whole: Sample size, which was small, may have reduced accuracy. Rather than thyroid tissue, only peripheral blood underwent study.

The same specimen was also included in a second study, on T cells in Graves' hyperthyroidism and ophthalmopathy.

This chain uses TRBV5-8 with TRBJ2-5, with TRBD2 matching 8 bases. This sequence originates from a woman aged 30 to 39 with Graves disease. The material was peripheral blood mononuclear cells (PBMCs), obtained at new diagnosis, from a patient treated with antithyroid drugs. The CDR3, as DNA: TGTGCCAGCAGCTCAATGTCAGGGACTAGGAAAGAGACCCAGTACTTC. Translation: CASSSMSGTRKETQYF.